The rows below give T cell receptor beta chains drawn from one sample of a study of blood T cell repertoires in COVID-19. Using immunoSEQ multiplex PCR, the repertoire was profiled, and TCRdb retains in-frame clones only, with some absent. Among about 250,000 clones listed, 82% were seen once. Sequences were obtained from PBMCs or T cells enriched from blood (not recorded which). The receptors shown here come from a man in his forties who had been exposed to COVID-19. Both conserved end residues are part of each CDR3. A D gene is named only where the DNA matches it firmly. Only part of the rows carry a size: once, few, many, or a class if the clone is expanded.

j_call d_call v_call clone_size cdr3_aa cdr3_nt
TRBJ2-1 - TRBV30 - CAWSVRGIEQFF TGTGCCTGGAGTGTACGCGGGATCGAGCAGTTCTTC
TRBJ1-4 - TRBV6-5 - CASTFRPGGEKLFF TGTGCCAGCACGTTTAGACCGGGGGGGGAAAAACTGTTTTTT
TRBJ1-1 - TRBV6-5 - CASSYSGGITEAFF TGTGCCAGCAGTTACTCGGGAGGGATCACTGAAGCTTTCTTT
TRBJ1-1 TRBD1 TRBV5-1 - CASSLETGGTEAFF TGCGCCAGCAGCTTGGAGACAGGGGGCACTGAAGCTTTCTTT
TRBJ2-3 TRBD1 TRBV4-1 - CASSQEGTGTDTQYF TGCGCCAGCAGCCAAGAGGGGACAGGAACAGATACGCAGTATTTT
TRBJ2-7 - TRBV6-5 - CVTQGPTYEQYF TGTGTCACGCAGGGGCCCACCTACGAGCAGTACTTC
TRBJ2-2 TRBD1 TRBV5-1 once CASSPRIDRGGGELFF TGCGCCAGCAGCCCTAGAATTGACAGGGGCGGCGGGGAGCTGTTTTTT
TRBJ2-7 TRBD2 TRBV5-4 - CASSSGLAEYEQYF TGTGCCAGCAGCTCGGGACTAGCGGAATACGAGCAGTACTTC
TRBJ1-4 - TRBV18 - CASSPLSGLVEKLFF TGTGCCAGCTCACCACTTTCTGGTTTAGTGGAAAAACTGTTTTTT
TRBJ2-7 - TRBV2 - CASRGETYEQYF TGTGCCAGCAGAGGGGAAACCTACGAGCAGTACTTC
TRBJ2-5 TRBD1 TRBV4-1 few CASSHLGQGLETQYF TGCGCCAGCAGCCACCTAGGACAGGGACTGGAGACCCAGTACTTC
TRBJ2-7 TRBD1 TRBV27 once CASSIPGRGPYEQYF TGTGCCAGCAGCATCCCCGGCAGGGGGCCCTACGAGCAGTACTTC
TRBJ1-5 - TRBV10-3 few CAISETVNQPQHF TGTGCCATCAGTGAGACGGTTAATCAGCCCCAGCATTTT
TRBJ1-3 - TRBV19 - CASSIDIKLGNTIYF TGTGCCAGTAGTATAGATATTAAACTCGGAAACACCATATATTTT
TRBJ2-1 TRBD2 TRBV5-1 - CASRSKPSRAGGRDNEQFF TGCGCCAGCAGGTCTAAGCCCTCTAGGGCGGGAGGGAGGGACAATGAGCAGTTCTTC
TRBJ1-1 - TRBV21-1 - CASSEKQDSAATEAFF TGTGCCAGCAGCGAAAAGCAGGACAGTGCGGCCACTGAAGCTTTCTTT
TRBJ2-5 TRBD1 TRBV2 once CARYPGQGKETQYF TGTGCCAGATATCCGGGACAGGGGAAAGAGACCCAGTACTTC
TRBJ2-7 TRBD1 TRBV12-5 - CASSSLGQFYEQYF TGTGCTAGTTCCTCATTGGGACAGTTCTACGAGCAGTACTTC
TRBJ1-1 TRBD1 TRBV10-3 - CAISETGQLNTEAFF TGTGCCATCAGCGAAACGGGACAGTTGAACACTGAAGCTTTCTTT
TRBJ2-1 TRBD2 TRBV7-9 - CASSLIRFRGRASYNEQFF TGTGCCAGCAGCTTAATTAGATTCCGCGGGAGGGCCTCCTACAATGAGCAGTTCTTC
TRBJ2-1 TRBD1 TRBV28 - CASSFPRARDRAYNEQFF TGTGCCAGCAGTTTCCCGAGGGCCCGGGACAGGGCCTACAATGAGCAGTTCTTC
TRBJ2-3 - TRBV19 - CASSTLSTDTQYF TGTGCCAGTAGTACTCTGAGCACAGATACGCAGTATTTT
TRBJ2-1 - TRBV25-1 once CASRQGGTYNEQFF TGTGCCAGCAGGCAGGGTGGGACCTACAATGAGCAGTTCTTC
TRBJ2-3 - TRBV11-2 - CASSFKQGIWGDTQYF TGTGCCAGCAGCTTTAAACAGGGCATTTGGGGAGATACGCAGTATTTT
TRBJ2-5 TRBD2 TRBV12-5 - CASGFLTSGRAVETQYF TGTGCTAGTGGTTTTCTTACTAGCGGGAGGGCCGTAGAGACCCAGTACTTC
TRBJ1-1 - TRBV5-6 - CASSLVSRGNTEAFF TGTGCCAGCAGCTTGGTGTCCAGAGGGAACACTGAAGCTTTCTTT
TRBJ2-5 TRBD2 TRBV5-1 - CASSLGLAGGETQYF TGCGCCAGCAGCCTGGGACTAGCGGGAGGAGAGACCCAGTACTTC
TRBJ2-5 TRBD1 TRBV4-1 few CASSHSWPGTGKEETQYF TGCGCCAGCAGCCACTCCTGGCCCGGGACAGGGAAGGAGGAGACCCAGTACTTC
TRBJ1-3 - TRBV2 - CVGGATGNTIYF TGTGTCGGAGGGGCTACTGGAAACACCATATATTTT
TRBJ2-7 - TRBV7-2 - CASSPERVATSEQYF TGTGCCAGCAGCCCAGAGCGGGTGGCAACGAGCGAGCAGTACTTC
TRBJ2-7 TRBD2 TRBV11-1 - CASSLVAGGYYEQYF TGTGCCAGCAGCTTAGTAGCGGGAGGGTACTACGAGCAGTACTTC
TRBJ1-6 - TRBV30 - CAWTPPEVSPLHF TGTGCCTGGACCCCACCCGAGGTTTCACCCCTCCACTTT
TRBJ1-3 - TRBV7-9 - CASNTGFEGNTIYF TGTGCCAGCAACACAGGGTTTGAAGGAAACACCATATATTTT
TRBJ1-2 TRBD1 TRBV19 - CASSLQGDYGYTF TGTGCCAGTAGTCTGCAGGGGGACTATGGCTACACCTTC
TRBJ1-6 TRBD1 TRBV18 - CASSKKGHTGADNSPLHF TGTGCCAGCTCAAAGAAGGGCCATACAGGGGCGGATAATTCACCCCTCCACTTT
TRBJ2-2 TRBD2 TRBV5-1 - CASREGGSDSGELFF TGCGCCAGCCGGGAAGGCGGGAGTGATTCTGGGGAGCTGTTTTTT
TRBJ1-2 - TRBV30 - CAWSGDQGNYGYTF TGTGCCTGGAGTGGGGATCAGGGTAACTATGGCTACACCTTC
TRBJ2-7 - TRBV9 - CASSARTHSYEQYF TGTGCCAGCAGCGCCAGGACTCATTCCTACGAGCAGTACTTC
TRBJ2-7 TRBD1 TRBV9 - CASSPGQGLYEQYF TGTGCCAGCAGCCCGGGACAGGGGTTGTACGAGCAGTACTTC
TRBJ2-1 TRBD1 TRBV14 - CASSQVDRGTKQFF TGTGCCAGCAGCCAAGTCGACAGGGGCACAAAGCAGTTCTTC
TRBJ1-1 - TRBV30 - CAWQQGGRTEAFF TGTGCCTGGCAACAAGGGGGTCGCACTGAAGCTTTCTTT
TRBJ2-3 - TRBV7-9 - CASSLKEIVGSTDTQYF TGTGCCAGCAGCTTAAAGGAGATCGTCGGGTCCACAGATACGCAGTATTTT
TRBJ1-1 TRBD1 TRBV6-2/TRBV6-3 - CASSYPQGAPPFVDTEAFF TGTGCCAGCAGTTACCCCCAGGGGGCGCCTCCTTTTGTGGACACTGAAGCTTTCTTT
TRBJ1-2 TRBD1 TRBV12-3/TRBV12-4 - CASRGTENYGYTF TGTGCCAGCAGGGGGACAGAGAACTATGGCTACACCTTC
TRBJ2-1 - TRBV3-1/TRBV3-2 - CASSQGHMAHNEQFF TGTGCCAGCAGCCAAGGTCATATGGCACACAATGAGCAGTTCTTC
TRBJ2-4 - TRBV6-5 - CASIGKNIQYF TGTGCCAGCATCGGGAAAAACATTCAGTACTTC
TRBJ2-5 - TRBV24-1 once CATSDLKTGYETQYF TGTGCCACCAGTGACCTTAAAACAGGGTACGAGACCCAGTACTTC
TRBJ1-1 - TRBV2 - CASARAEDTEAFF TGTGCCAGCGCCCGCGCCGAGGACACTGAAGCTTTCTTT
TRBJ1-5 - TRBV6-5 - CASSPIDNQPQHF TGTGCCAGCAGCCCGATAGATAATCAGCCCCAGCATTTT
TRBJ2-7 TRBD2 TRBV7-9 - CATGGEYEQYF TGTGCCACTGGGGGGGAGTACGAGCAGTACTTC
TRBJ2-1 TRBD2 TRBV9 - CASSVGAAGGIEQFF TGTGCCAGCAGCGTAGGGGCAGCGGGAGGGATTGAGCAGTTCTTC
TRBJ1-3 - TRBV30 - CAWQGLGNTIYF TGTGCCTGGCAGGGTCTTGGAAACACCATATATTTT
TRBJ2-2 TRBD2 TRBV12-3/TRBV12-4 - CASMAWREEELFF TGTGCCAGCATGGCGTGGCGGGAGGAGGAGCTGTTTTTT
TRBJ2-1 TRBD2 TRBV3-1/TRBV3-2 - CASSQVGGGRAQFF TGTGCCAGCAGCCAAGTAGGAGGCGGGAGGGCCCAGTTCTTC
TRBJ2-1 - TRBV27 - CASSTPNYGSYNEQFF TGTGCCAGCAGTACGCCAAACTATGGTTCCTACAATGAGCAGTTCTTC